The 29 T cell receptor beta chains given below trace back to one sample, sequenced in a study of human T cells and chemical hapten exposure. TCRdb called the RACE reads again in MiXCR, with one record for every CDR3 protein. The table includes approximately 120,000 distinct CDR3 sequences, roughly 10% detected once. Time point reported: patch test 2, 6 weeks after DPC sensitization. Regarding treatment: therapeutic diphenylcyclopropenone sensitization with weekly scalp DPC. This sample comprised whole blood, obtained in connection with sensitization to the hapten diphenylcyclopropenone (DPC). These receptors all stem from a middle-aged woman with alopecia areata. Some clones in this sample may be carry-over from other donors' samples.

V usage is TRBV7-2 and J usage is TRBJ2-2; TRBD1 might be the D (6 bases). This CDR3 contains 16 residues. Germline V gives CDR1 SGHTA, CDR2 FQGNSA. The V end was cut by 5 bases, the J end by 2 bases, with 15 bases between. CDR3 in amino acids: CASSPGHGINTGELFF. CDR3 nucleotides: TGTGCCAGCAGCCCGGGACACGGAATCAACACCGGGGAGCTGTTTTTT.

Only a few counts were recorded for this clonotype. The gene calls are TRBV10-3 and TRBJ2-7, with 10 nucleotides matching TRBD2. V lost 1 base and J lost 4; bases outside the gene matches: 7. Germline V lookup: CDR1 ENHRY, CDR2 SYGVKD. This CDR3 comprises 16 residues. The CDR3 sequence is CAISEFNSGGIYEQYF. The CDR3 coding sequence is TGTGCCATCAGTGAGTTCAATAGCGGGGGGATATACGAGCAGTACTTC.

The genes are TRBV21-1 and TRBJ2-7; TRBD1 is the table's D call and was not checked against the DNA. TRBV21-1 is assigned pseudogene status. The CDR3 loop spans 15 amino acids. The CDR3 loop reads CASSKAGQGAREQYF. CDR3 DNA: TGTGCCAGCAGCAAAGCTGGACAGGGGGCGAGGGAGCAGTACTTC.

Many counts were recorded for this clonotype. The chain carries TRBV7-2 and TRBJ2-7; TRBD1 or TRBD2 may be the D gene (5 bases each). The CDR3 is made up of 13 amino acids. The V end lost 3 bases, the J end lost 7 bases, and 13 bases lay between the germline ends. Germline CDR1 and CDR2: SGHTA and FQGNSA. The CDR3 nucleotides are TGTGCCAGCAGCTTGATTCGGGGCGGGGAGCAGTACTTC. This encodes CASSLIRGGEQYF.

This clonotype was counted ten times or more. The chain carries TRBV7-9 and TRBJ1-2; D gene ambiguous. Germline V gene lookup returns CDR1 SEHNR and CDR2 FQNEAQ (reference sequence). This CDR3 contains 14 residues. Trimming shortened V by 2 bases and J by 2 bases, and 9 bases separated the two germline ends. CDR3 amino acids: CASSLLNTNYGYTF. CDR3 sequence (DNA): TGTGCCAGCAGCTTATTGAACACAAACTATGGCTACACCTTC.

This clonotype came up many times. The CDR3 bases are TGCAGTGCTAGAGAGGGGGAAGGACAGGATACGCAGTATTTT. Amino acid sequence: CSAREGEGQDTQYF. This chain joins TRBV20-1 and TRBJ2-3, with D maybe TRBD1 (6 bases). Germline V gives CDR1 DFQATT, CDR2 SNEGSKA (reference sequence). The CDR3 extends over 14 amino acids. V gave up 0 bases and J gave up 6 bases, with 13 bases separating them.

The gene calls are TRBV5-1 and TRBJ1-4, with D perhaps TRBD1 (6 bases). V was cut by 2 bases and J by 5 bases, with 10 bases left in between. This CDR3 has 14 amino acids. The germline gives CDR1 SGHRS, CDR2 YFSETQ. Here the CDR3 DNA reads TGCGCCAGCAGCTTAGGGGGATACAATGAAAAACTGTTTTTT. It translates to CASSLGGYNEKLFF. Full variable domain (outside the CDR3, taken from reference TRBV5-1 and TRBJ1-4): KAGVTQTPRYLIKTRGQQVTLSCSPISGHRSVSWYQQTPGQGLQFLFEYFSETQRNKGNFPGRFSGRQFSNSRSEMNVSTLELGDSALYLCASSLGGYNEKLFFGSGTQLSVL.

This sequence joins TRBV29-1 and TRBJ2-1; TRBD2 might be the D (5 bases). The CDR3 contains 15 residues. V lost 3 bases, J lost 5 bases, and 17 bases lay in between. Germline V gene sequence: CDR1 SQVTM, CDR2 ANQGSEA. The CDR3 DNA reads TGCAGCGTTGAGGAACGGGCTCTAGCCCACAATGAGCAGTTCTTC. Protein product: CSVEERALAHNEQFF.

The sample holds many counts of this clonotype. The CDR3 loop reads CASSPPTGVGGYTF. The CDR3 region has the DNA TGTGCCAGTAGTCCGCCGACAGGGGTGGGCGGCTACACCTTC. V and J are TRBV19 and TRBJ1-2, with 8 bases that match TRBD1. Trimming at V came to 5 bases and at J to 8 bases, leaving 10 bases not matched to a gene. The germline V gene has CDR1 LNHDA and CDR2 SQIVND (reference sequence). The CDR3 totals 14 residues.

Only a few counts were recorded for this clonotype. The chain uses TRBV7-2 and TRBJ1-4; tentatively, D is TRBD1 (5 bases). Trimming removed 0 bases at V and 3 bases at J, with 8 bases between. Germline V gene lookup returns CDR1 SGHTA and CDR2 FQGNSA. This CDR3 has 15 residues. CDR3 residues: CASSLAGLSNEKLFF. The DNA for the CDR3 is TGTGCCAGCAGCTTAGCGGGACTCTCTAATGAAAAACTGTTTTTT.

This clonotype appeared a few times. J is TRBJ2-5 and V is TRBV20-1; D gene unclear. The CDR3 sequence is 15 residues long. Trimming took 0 bases from V and 5 from J, leaving 16 bases between them. Germline CDR1 and CDR2: DFQATT and SNEGSKA (reference sequence). CDR3 in DNA: TGCAGTGCTAGAGATAGTTGGTTAGCTGTGGAGACCCAGTACTTC. Encoded protein: CSARDSWLAVETQYF.

This clonotype was seen a few times. This chain joins TRBV27 and TRBJ1-6; D gene ambiguous. The length of the CDR3 is 12 residues. Germline V gives CDR1 MNHEY, CDR2 SMNVEV (reference sequence). Trimming pared 8 bases from V and 10 bases from J, leaving 12 bases between. CDR3 nucleotide sequence: TGTGCCAGCTCGGCGGCCCGATCACCCCTCCACTTT. It codes for CASSAARSPLHF.

Ten or more counts support this clonotype. The chain carries TRBV7-2 and TRBJ2-3; D is perhaps TRBD1 or TRBD2 (6 bases each). The V end was cut by 0 bases, the J end by 0 bases, with 10 bases between. The CDR3 runs to 16 residues. CDR1 is SGHTA, CDR2 FQGNSA, per germline. The CDR3 DNA reads TGTGCCAGCAGCTTAGCTGAGGGGGGTAGCACAGATACGCAGTATTTT. As protein: CASSLAEGGSTDTQYF.

The J gene is TRBJ2-1, the V gene TRBV3-1; D remains ambiguous. The germline gives CDR1 LGHDT, CDR2 YNNKEL (reference sequence). The CDR3 length is 15 residues. V lost 4 bases, J lost 8 bases, and 18 bases lay in between. The CDR3 DNA follows: TGTGCCAGCAGCCCCGGCCACGGCCGCCGTGATGAGCAGTTCTTC. Translating gives CASSPGHGRRDEQFF.

This clonotype has only a few counts. This rearrangement joins TRBV6-5 to TRBJ1-2; D may be TRBD1 (5 bases). The V gene lost 2 bases and the J gene lost 2 bases, with 12 bases spanning the gap. This CDR3 has 15 amino acids. Germline loops: CDR1 MNHEY, CDR2 SVGAGI. The CDR3 spells CASSYEAAGNYGYTF. CDR3 bases: TGTGCCAGCAGTTACGAGGCCGCAGGGAACTATGGCTACACCTTC.

This clonotype was detected only a few times. The V call is TRBV6-5, the J call TRBJ2-1; the D gene is possibly TRBD2 (6 bases). The V gene's germline CDR1 is MNHEY and CDR2 SVGAGI. This CDR3 spans 12 amino acids. V was clipped by 4 bases and J by 8 bases, with 9 bases between them. The CDR3 here is CASSSAGYEQFF. The CDR3 DNA reads TGTGCCAGCAGTTCGGCGGGGTATGAGCAGTTCTTC.

This clonotype has more than one count but fewer than ten. The chain employs TRBV7-2 and TRBJ1-5; the D gene is possibly TRBD1 (6 bases). CDR1 and CDR2 from the germline V gene are SGHTA and FQGNSA. The V end was cut by 2 bases, the J end by 8 bases, with 10 bases between. This CDR3 region has 13 residues. Here the CDR3 reads CASSLTGLEPQHF. The CDR3, as DNA: TGTGCCAGCAGCTTAACAGGGCTAGAGCCCCAGCATTTT.

CDR3 sequence (DNA): TGCAGTGCTAGAGACCAGGGATTCACTGAAGCTTTCTTT. This encodes CSARDQGFTEAFF. The chain combines TRBV20-1 with TRBJ1-1; perhaps TRBD1 as D (5 bases). V was clipped by 0 bases and J by 4 bases, with 9 bases between them. Germline V lookup: CDR1 DFQATT, CDR2 SNEGSKA (reference sequence). The CDR3 spans 13 residues.

V and J are TRBV7-6 and TRBJ2-6; 7 positions agree with TRBD2. The germline V gene has CDR1 SGHVS and CDR2 FNYEAQ. J gave up 12 bases and V 5 bases, and 13 bases lay outside the gene matches. The CDR3 covers 15 residues. In DNA form, the CDR3 reads TGTGCCAGCAGCGGGGGGGTGACTACCCCTAGCGTCCTGACTTTC. It is translated as CASSGGVTTPSVLTF.

The V call is TRBV29-1, the J call TRBJ1-1; 7 bases fit TRBD1. This CDR3 is built from 11 residues. Trimming removed 7 bases from V and 5 bases from J; junction bases left unmatched: 4. The germline V gene has CDR1 SQVTM and CDR2 ANQGSEA. DNA for the CDR3: TGCAGCGACAACAGGGGTACTGAAGCTTTCTTT. Its protein product is CSDNRGTEAFF.

This clonotype was recorded many times. V is TRBV29-1 and J is TRBJ1-6, with D perhaps matching TRBD1 (5 bases). This CDR3 has 13 residues. Germline V CDR1 and CDR2: SQVTM, ANQGSEA. Between the trimmed V and J ends, which lost 4 bases and 7 bases, there was a span of 11 bases. The CDR3 bases are TGCAGCGTTGGAGGGGACGTCAATTCACCCCTCCACTTT. Its protein product is CSVGGDVNSPLHF.

Only a few counts were recorded for this clonotype. This chain connects TRBV5-1 to TRBJ2-3; 8 bases agree with TRBD2. Unmatched junction bases numbered 6, after V lost 1 base and J lost 2 bases. CDR1 is SGHRS and CDR2 is YFSETQ in the germline V gene. There are 16 residues in the CDR3. CDR3 sequence: CASSLRSGRLTDTQYF. The CDR3 DNA is TGCGCCAGCAGCTTGCGGAGCGGGAGACTCACAGATACGCAGTATTTT.

The gene calls are TRBV4-2 and TRBJ2-3; D uncertain. Trimming removed 0 bases from V and 3 bases from J, with 7 bases in between. CDR1 is LGHNA and CDR2 is YNFKEQ in the germline V gene. This CDR3 has 14 residues. This CDR3 is CASSQERETDTQYF. In DNA, the CDR3 is TGTGCCAGCAGCCAAGAGCGAGAAACAGATACGCAGTATTTT.

This clonotype showed up just a few times. This chain links TRBV20-1 with TRBJ1-5, with 7 bases matching TRBD1. V gave up 5 bases and J gave up 7 bases; unmatched junction bases: 5. CDR1 is DFQATT and CDR2 is SNEGSKA in the germline V gene (reference sequence). The CDR3 has 12 residues. CDR3 nucleotides: TGCAGTGCTGTGACAGGGTACCAGCCCCAGCATTTT. This sequence encodes CSAVTGYQPQHF.

The chain recombines TRBV6-6 with TRBJ1-2; tentative D call: TRBD1 (5 bases). The V gene's germline CDR1 is MNHNY and CDR2 SVGAGI (reference sequence). The V end lost 6 bases, the J end lost 6 bases, and 14 bases lay between the germline ends. This CDR3 comprises 13 residues. The CDR3 region is CASSGGGTHGYTF. CDR3 DNA sequence: TGTGCCAGCAGCGGGGGGGGTACACATGGCTACACCTTC.

This clonotype was detected ten times or more. The chain is built from TRBV5-1 and TRBJ1-1; weak D call: TRBD1 (5 bases). V was cut by 4 bases and J by 2 bases, with 9 bases left in between. Germline V gene lookup returns CDR1 SGHRS and CDR2 YFSETQ. This CDR3 spans 13 amino acids. CDR3 region: CASSRDGNTEAFF. CDR3 DNA sequence: TGCGCCAGCAGCAGGGACGGAAACACTGAAGCTTTCTTT.

This clonotype turned up a few times. This sequence joins TRBV7-9 and TRBJ1-2; 8 bases match TRBD1. Germline CDR1 and CDR2: SEHNR and FQNEAQ (reference sequence). The CDR3 covers 16 residues. After removal of 5 bases from V and 6 bases from J, the junction contained 14 bases not matched to a gene. CDR3 coding DNA: TGTGCCAGCAGCCCATCTTTCGGACAGGGAAGCGATGGCTACACCTTC. It specifies CASSPSFGQGSDGYTF.

This rearrangement joins TRBV15 to TRBJ1-3; 8 bases fit TRBD1. This CDR3 contains 17 residues. Looked up from germline, CDR1 is LNHNV and CDR2 is YYDKDF (reference sequence). J gave up 2 bases and V 3 bases, and 9 bases lay outside the gene matches. CDR3 in DNA: TGTGCCACCAGCAGGATATATCAGGGGGCCGCTGGAAACACCATATATTTT. This translates into CATSRIYQGAAGNTIYF.

This sequence joins TRBV4-3 and TRBJ2-2; D not resolved. The V and J ends lost 0 bases and 0 bases respectively, with 5 bases between them. This CDR3 is built from 15 residues. The V gene's germline CDR1 is LGHNA and CDR2 YSLEER. The CDR3 region has the DNA TGCGCCAGCAGCCAAGAAGCTCCGAACACCGGGGAGCTGTTTTTT. Amino acids: CASSQEAPNTGELFF.